Presented here are 6 T cell receptor beta chains from one specimen sequenced in a study of T-cell memory formation after mild COVID-19. TCRdb used MiXCR to reprocess the 5' RACE reads, holding one entry per CDR3 protein. The sample has some 180,000 distinct CDR3 sequences, under 15% seen once; the top ten hold 2.5% to 4%. Sequences were obtained from PBMCs or a T cell subset sorted from them (not recorded which). The receptors derive from a man aged 18 to 29 who had mild COVID-19 (a few samples of this study predate the infection). Cell type and time point are not known.

The CDR3 DNA reads TGTGCCATCAGTGAAAGGGAGGGGGCGGATGGCTACACCTTC. This encodes CAISEREGADGYTF. The rearrangement links TRBV10-3 to TRBJ1-2, with 7 bases matching TRBD1. After removal of 3 bases from V and 6 bases from J, the junction contained 7 bases not matched to a gene. CDR3 length: 14 amino acids. Germline V lookup: CDR1 ENHRY, CDR2 SYGVKD.

This clonotype was picked up a small number of times. The rearrangement uses TRBV7-6 and TRBJ2-6; 9 bases fit TRBD2. The germline CDR1 and CDR2 sequences are SGHVS and FNYEAQ. CDR3 size: 16 residues. Trimming took 1 base from V and 3 from J; bases not matched to a gene: 1. CDR3: CASSLETSGGANVLTF. CDR3 nucleotide sequence: TGTGCCAGCAGCTTAGAGACTAGCGGTGGGGCCAACGTCCTGACTTTC.

V gene TRBV9 combines with J gene TRBJ2-2, with D perhaps matching TRBD1 or TRBD2 (5 bases each). This CDR3 is 15 amino acids long. CDR1 SGDLS and CDR2 YYNGEE come from the germline V gene. V lost 5 bases to trimming and J lost 1 base, with 12 bases between them. The CDR3 reads CASSLGTGNTGELFF. Here the CDR3 DNA reads TGTGCCAGCAGTTTGGGGACGGGGAACACCGGGGAGCTGTTTTTT.

The CDR3 spells CSARDGNQPQHF. DNA for the CDR3: TGCAGTGCTAGAGATGGAAATCAGCCCCAGCATTTT. This sequence joins TRBV20-1 and TRBJ1-5, with no clear D. Germline V lookup: CDR1 DFQATT, CDR2 SNEGSKA (reference sequence). V was trimmed by 0 bases and J by 4 bases, leaving 4 bases between them. The CDR3 covers 12 residues.

This clonotype was seen only a few times. The gene calls are TRBV5-6 and TRBJ2-5; perhaps D is TRBD1 or TRBD2 (5 bases each). Germline CDR1 SGHDT, CDR2 YYEEEE. The CDR3 is made up of 14 amino acids. V was cut by 2 bases and J by 5 bases, with 13 bases left in between. CDR3 region: CASSLTGPGETQYF. Written as DNA, the CDR3 is TGTGCCAGCAGCTTAACGGGACCGGGGGAGACCCAGTACTTC. The full variable domain, completed using reference TRBV5-6 and TRBJ2-5, is DAGVTQSPTHLIKTRGQQVTLRCSPKSGHDTVSWYQQALGQGPQFIFQYYEEEERQRGNFPDRFSGHQFPNYSSELNVNALLLGDSALYLCASSLTGPGETQYFGPGTRLLVL.

The CDR3 DNA follows: TGTGCCGCCTGGGCCGAGCAGTACGTC. Its translation is CAAWAEQYV. V and J are TRBV24-1 and TRBJ2-7; D is uncertain. V shed 12 bases and J shed 6 bases, with 8 bases lying between them. The germline V gene encodes CDR1 KGHDR and CDR2 SFDVKD. CDR3 size: 9 residues.